The 30 T cell receptor beta chains below come from one sample, sequenced in a study of blood T cell repertoires in COVID-19 (dated by TCRdb to 2020 to 2021). Receptor libraries were prepared by the immunoSEQ multiplex PCR assay. TCRdb re-hosts the immuneACCESS table, in-frame sequences only. Its copies lack some clones; in the studies checked, an unresolved V gene accounts for under half of them, and the cause for the rest is not known. For this sample there are about 170,000 clones; approximately 81% appear just once. Less than 3.5% of the sample lies in the top ten. Sample: peripheral blood. The receptors come from a human donor with acute or convalescent COVID-19. The donor label of this sample is uncertain.

The count of this clone is one. The chain has TRBV19 and TRBJ1-5; no firm D call. The CDR3 covers 16 residues. Germline V gives CDR1 LNHDA, CDR2 SQIVND (reference sequence). V lost 4 bases and J lost 0, with 13 bases in between. The CDR3 reads CASSNGGSYSNQPQHF. The CDR3 DNA is TGTGCCAGTAGTAATGGCGGGAGTTATAGCAATCAGCCCCAGCATTTT.

In regard to this clone: Germline and junction disagree at one end, which may indicate a read error. The CDR3 spells CASSLTGSQPQHF. The CDR3 DNA is TGCGCCAGTAGCTTGACGGGGAGTCAGCCCCAGCATTTT. This chain links TRBV5-1 with TRBJ1-5, with D unresolved. Germline V gives CDR1 SGHRS, CDR2 YFSETQ. This CDR3 has 13 residues.

V gene TRBV10-3 combines with J gene TRBJ1-2; D possibly corresponds to TRBD1 (6 bases). The V gene's germline CDR1 is ENHRY and CDR2 SYGVKD. V was shortened by 5 bases and J by 2 bases, with 6 bases between the two germline ends. The CDR3 loop spans 12 amino acids. The CDR3 here is CAISQGNYGYTF. The DNA for the CDR3 is TGTGCCATCAGTCAGGGGAACTATGGCTACACCTTC.

The chain uses TRBV11-3 and TRBJ1-1; D unclear. This CDR3 has 13 residues. V lost 2 bases to trimming and J lost 1 base, with 5 bases between them. CDR1 and CDR2 (germline): SGHNT, YENEEA. The CDR3 nucleotides read TGTGCCAGCAGCTTATTATGGAACACTGAAGCTTTCTTT. It specifies CASSLLWNTEAFF.

V is TRBV6-1 and J is TRBJ1-3; D call uncertain. V was cut by 3 bases and J by 0 bases, with 6 bases left in between. The CDR3 covers 14 residues. Germline values: CDR1 MNHNS, CDR2 SASEGT. Here the CDR3 reads CASSENISGNTIYF. The CDR3, as DNA: TGTGCCAGCAGTGAGAACATCTCTGGAAACACCATATATTTT.

This chain uses TRBV5-6 with TRBJ1-6; TRBD1 agrees at 11 bases. V shed 4 bases and J 10 bases; nucleotides not matched to a gene: 7. Per the germline V gene, CDR1 is SGHDT and CDR2 is YYEEEE. The CDR3 has 15 amino acids. The DNA of the CDR3 is TGTGCCAGCAGCATTCGGACAGGGGGCTGGTCACCCCTCCACTTT. Translation: CASSIRTGGWSPLHF.

The rearrangement uses TRBV2 and TRBJ2-5, with 11 bases that match TRBD1. The germline gives CDR1 SNHLY, CDR2 FYNNEI. Unmatched junction bases numbered 8, after V lost 4 bases and J lost 4 bases. CDR3 length: 16 amino acids. The CDR3 loop is CASSGPQDRGRETQYF. CDR3 DNA sequence: TGTGCCAGCAGTGGGCCCCAGGACAGGGGGCGAGAGACCCAGTACTTC.

V gene TRBV11-2 combines with J gene TRBJ1-2; 7 nucleotides agree with TRBD1. The CDR3 runs to 15 residues. The V gene end was trimmed by 4 bases and the J gene end by 7 bases; junction bases not matched to a gene: 12. Germline CDR1 SGHAT, CDR2 FQNNGV. Here the CDR3 reads CASSSSDRVTGGYTF. CDR3 coding DNA: TGTGCCAGCAGCTCCTCTGACAGGGTTACGGGTGGCTACACCTTC.

This clone was found a few times. The chain couples TRBV7-9 to TRBJ1-1; TRBD1 agrees at 10 bases. CDR3 length equals 14 residues. Germline CDR1 is SEHNR and CDR2 is FQNEAQ (reference sequence). The V gene end was trimmed by 5 bases and the J gene end by 5 bases; junction bases not matched to a gene: 5. In DNA form, the CDR3 reads TGTGCCAGCAGCGCCCGACAGGGGGCGACTGAAGCTTTCTTT. Protein sequence: CASSARQGATEAFF.

As concerns this clone: This specimen includes other DNA sequences encoding the same CDR3. The rearrangement links TRBV28 to TRBJ2-7; D may be TRBD2 (6 bases). This CDR3 has 12 amino acids. V dropped 6 bases and J dropped 0 bases, with 6 bases sitting between them. Germline CDR1 and CDR2: MDHEN and SYDVKM. CDR3 loop: CASSGSSYEQYF. Here the CDR3 DNA reads TGTGCCAGCAGCGGGAGCTCCTACGAGCAGTACTTC.

The rearrangement joins TRBV6-2 or TRBV6-3 to TRBJ1-1, with a possible D match to TRBD1 (6 bases). Germline V CDR1 and CDR2: MNHEY, SVGEGT. V gave up 5 bases and J gave up 1 base, with 11 bases separating them. The CDR3 runs 14 residues. The CDR3 coding sequence is TGTGCCAGCAGTCCCCGACAGGAGAACACTGAAGCTTTCTTT. Translating gives CASSPRQENTEAFF.

The rearrangement joins TRBV3-1 (or the pseudogene TRBV3-2) to TRBJ2-7, with 15 positions matching TRBD2. Germline V lookup: CDR1 LGHDT, CDR2 YNNKEL (reference sequence). The J segment lost 4 bases and the V segment lost 4 bases, leaving 5 bases of the junction unmatched. The CDR3 contains 16 residues. CDR3 protein: CASSRGTSGGLYEQYF. The DNA for the CDR3 is TGTGCCAGCAGCCGGGGGACTAGCGGGGGGCTATACGAGCAGTACTTC.

The CDR3 DNA reads as TGTGCCAGCAGCTCCCCGGGGACCCAGTACTTC. Translated, it gives CASSSPGTQYF. The chain has TRBV5-6 and TRBJ2-5; D remains unclear. CDR3 length: 11 residues. Trimming took off 3 bases at V and 7 bases at J, with 7 bases between the two ends. Germline CDR1 and CDR2: SGHDT and YYEEEE.

This clone was counted a single time. The rearrangement uses TRBV6-5 and TRBJ1-4; 7 nucleotides line up with TRBD1. The ends lost 5 bases at V and 5 bases at J; junction bases unmatched: 8. Germline CDR1 MNHEY, CDR2 SVGAGI. The CDR3 sequence is 15 residues long. The CDR3 here is CASSTRDRENEKLFF. The CDR3 nucleotides read TGTGCCAGCAGTACACGGGACAGAGAAAATGAAAAACTGTTTTTT.

The rearrangement joins TRBV10-3 to TRBJ1-2; 9 nucleotides match TRBD1. V lost 6 bases and J lost 4; bases outside the gene matches: 6. The CDR3 is made up of 14 amino acids. Germline CDR1 and CDR2: ENHRY and SYGVKD. The CDR3 DNA is TGTGCCATCAGCGCCGGACAGGGGAGCTATGGCTACACCTTC. Protein: CAISAGQGSYGYTF.

The CDR3 DNA is TGTGCCAGCAGTTTCTTCAGGGGCTTTGGCTACACCTTC. Translation gives CASSFFRGFGYTF. This chain joins TRBV12-3 or TRBV12-4 and TRBJ1-2; tentative D call: TRBD1 (6 bases). Trimming pared 3 bases from V and 7 bases from J, leaving 12 bases between. The CDR3 totals 13 residues.

This chain links TRBV5-1 with TRBJ2-1; TRBD1 matches at 12 bases. CDR1 and CDR2 from the germline V gene are SGHRS and YFSETQ. Trimming took 0 bases from V and 7 from J; bases not matched to a gene: 5. The CDR3 extends over 16 amino acids. Written as DNA, the CDR3 is TGCGCCAGCAGCTTGGCGGGACAGGGGGCGCGGAATGAGCAGTTCTTC. Its protein is CASSLAGQGARNEQFF.

The rearrangement uses TRBV2 and TRBJ1-6, with D possibly matching TRBD1 (5 bases). V lost 6 bases and J 5 bases, leaving 11 bases between the germline ends. Germline V CDR1 and CDR2: SNHLY, FYNNEI. This CDR3 is 14 amino acids long. CDR3 coding DNA: TGTGCCAGCAGCTTGACAGCCGATAATTCACCCCTCCACTTT. Translation gives CASSLTADNSPLHF.

This chain uses TRBV21-1 with TRBJ1-5. TRBV21-1 corresponds to a pseudogene. CDR3 size: 14 residues. The CDR3 DNA is TGTGCCAGCAGCAAAGAGGAGAGCAATCAGCCCCAGCATTTT. Translated: CASSKEESNQPQHF.

This chain connects TRBV5-1 to TRBJ1-4; no definite D call. The CDR3 totals 16 residues. Germline V gene data show CDR1 as SGHRS and CDR2 as YFSETQ. Deletions cut 1 base from V and 0 bases from J, with 10 bases between. The CDR3 DNA reads TGCGCCAGCAGCTTGCCCGGACTTTCAACTAATGAAAAACTGTTTTTT. The encoded protein is CASSLPGLSTNEKLFF.

The V and J genes are TRBV5-8 and TRBJ2-1; D unresolved. V dropped 2 bases and J dropped 1 base, with 7 bases sitting between them. The CDR3 is 14 residues long. Germline-derived CDR1 and CDR2 are SGHTS and YDEGEE. CDR3 protein: CASSLDFSYNEQFF. CDR3 nucleotide sequence: TGTGCCAGCAGCTTAGACTTTTCCTACAATGAGCAGTTCTTC.

The V and J genes are TRBV7-3 and TRBJ2-3; TRBD2 aligns across 7 bases. This CDR3 is 14 amino acids long. Trimming took 3 bases from V and 6 from J; bases not matched to a gene: 6. Germline V gene sequence: CDR1 SGHTA, CDR2 FQGTGA. The CDR3 here is CASSLAGDLDTQYF. As DNA, the CDR3 is TGTGCCAGCAGCTTGGCGGGGGACTTGGATACGCAGTATTTT.

The table lists this clone with a few counts. This sequence joins TRBV5-5 and TRBJ1-5; 7 nucleotides agree with TRBD1. With 1 base clipped from V and 3 bases from J, the junction kept 4 bases outside the gene matches. The CDR3 extends over 15 amino acids. The V gene's germline CDR1 is SGHKS and CDR2 YYEKEE (reference sequence). The CDR3 DNA reads TGTGCCAGCAGCTTGTTCACAGGGGTCAATCAGCCCCAGCATTTT. The encoded protein is CASSLFTGVNQPQHF.

The chain recombines TRBV14 with TRBJ1-1; no reliable D call. Trimming removed 6 bases from V and 6 bases from J, with 17 bases in between. This CDR3 has 14 residues. Germline CDR1 is SGHDN and CDR2 is FVKESK. The CDR3 protein is CASSSSRSEAEAFF. As DNA, the CDR3 is TGTGCCAGCAGTTCTAGCCGTAGCGAGGCTGAAGCTTTCTTT.

The rearrangement joins TRBV28 to TRBJ1-5, with 7 nucleotides matching TRBD1. The CDR3 length is 14 residues. CDR1 and CDR2 from the germline V gene are MDHEN and SYDVKM. J gave up 4 bases and V 5 bases, and 5 bases lay outside the gene matches. CDR3 region: CASSPSQGNQPQHF. In nucleotides, the CDR3 is TGTGCCAGCAGTCCATCACAGGGGAATCAGCCCCAGCATTTT.

The chain couples TRBV10-3 to TRBJ1-1; D is uncertain. The CDR3 is made up of 13 amino acids. Germline V gives CDR1 ENHRY, CDR2 SYGVKD. The V end was cut by 0 bases, the J end by 6 bases, with 8 bases between. CDR3 protein: CAISESPTPEAFF. The CDR3 nucleotides are TGTGCCATCAGTGAGTCGCCCACACCTGAAGCTTTCTTT.

This clone was detected only a few times. The chain carries TRBV10-1 and TRBJ2-2; D is ambiguous. Per the germline V gene, CDR1 is WNHNN and CDR2 is SYGVQD (reference sequence). Trimming removed 3 bases from V and 6 bases from J, with 11 bases in between. This CDR3 comprises 14 residues. The CDR3 region is CASSDTAVAGELFF. Here the CDR3 DNA reads TGCGCCAGCAGTGACACGGCGGTCGCCGGGGAGCTGTTTTTT.

This clone was observed a handful of times. The rearrangement joins TRBV29-1 to TRBJ1-2, with 8 bases identical to TRBD1. The CDR3 covers 13 residues. V gave up 0 bases and J gave up 4 bases; unmatched junction bases: 1. The germline gives CDR1 SQVTM, CDR2 ANQGSEA. CDR3 DNA sequence: TGCAGCGTTGAAGATACAGGGGGCTATGGCTACACCTTC. Translating it yields CSVEDTGGYGYTF. Looking up the rest from reference TRBV29-1 and TRBJ1-2 gives the full variable domain: SAVISQKPSRDICQRGTSLTIQCQVDSQVTMMFWYRQQPGQSLTLIATANQGSEATYESGFVIDKFPISRPNLTFSTLTVSNMSPEDSSIYLCSVEDTGGYGYTFGSGTRLTVV.

The V call is TRBV15, the J call TRBJ1-2; TRBD1 agrees at 8 bases. Germline V gene data show CDR1 as LNHNV and CDR2 as YYDKDF (reference sequence). The CDR3 length is 13 residues. Trimming cost V 5 bases and J 4 bases; bases outside gene matches: 3. In nucleotides, the CDR3 is TGTGCCACCAGCCTTGGACAGGGCTATGGCTACACCTTC. This codes for CATSLGQGYGYTF.

J is TRBJ2-7 and V is TRBV5-6; D is possibly TRBD2 (7 bases). V dropped 4 bases and J dropped 2 bases, with 16 bases sitting between them. The length of the CDR3 is 15 residues. The germline V gene has CDR1 SGHDT and CDR2 YYEEEE. In DNA form, the CDR3 reads TGTGCCAGCAGCGCTTACAGGGAGGGGGCCTACGAGCAGTACTTC. Amino acids: CASSAYREGAYEQYF.